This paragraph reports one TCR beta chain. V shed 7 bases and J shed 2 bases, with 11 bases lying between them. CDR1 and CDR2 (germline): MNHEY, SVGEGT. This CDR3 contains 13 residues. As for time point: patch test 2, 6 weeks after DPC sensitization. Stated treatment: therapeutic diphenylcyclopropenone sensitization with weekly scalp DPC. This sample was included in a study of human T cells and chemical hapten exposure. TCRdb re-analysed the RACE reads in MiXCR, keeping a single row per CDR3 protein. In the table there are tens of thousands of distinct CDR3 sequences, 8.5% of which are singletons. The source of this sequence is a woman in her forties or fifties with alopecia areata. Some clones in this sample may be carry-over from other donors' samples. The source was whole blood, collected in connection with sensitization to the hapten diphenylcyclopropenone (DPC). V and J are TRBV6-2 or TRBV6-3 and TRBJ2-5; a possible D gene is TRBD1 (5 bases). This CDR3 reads CASTDSFQETQYF. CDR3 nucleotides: TGTGCCAGCACCGACAGCTTTCAAGAGACCCAGTACTTC.